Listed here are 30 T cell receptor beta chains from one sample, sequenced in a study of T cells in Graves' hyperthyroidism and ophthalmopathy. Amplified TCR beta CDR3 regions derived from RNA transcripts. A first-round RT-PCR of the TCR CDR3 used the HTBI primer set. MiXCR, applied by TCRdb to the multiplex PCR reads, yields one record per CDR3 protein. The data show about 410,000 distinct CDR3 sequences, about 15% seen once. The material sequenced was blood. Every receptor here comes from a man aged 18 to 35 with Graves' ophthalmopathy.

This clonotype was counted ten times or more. CDR3 residues: CASSFRYSNEQFF. The CDR3 DNA is TGTGCCAGCAGCTTTCGATACAGCAATGAGCAGTTCTTC. The gene calls are TRBV7-8 and TRBJ2-1; D remains unclear. Trimming took off 3 bases at V and 6 bases at J, with 9 bases between the two ends. This CDR3 region has 13 residues. Germline V gene lookup returns CDR1 SGHVS and CDR2 FQNEAQ.

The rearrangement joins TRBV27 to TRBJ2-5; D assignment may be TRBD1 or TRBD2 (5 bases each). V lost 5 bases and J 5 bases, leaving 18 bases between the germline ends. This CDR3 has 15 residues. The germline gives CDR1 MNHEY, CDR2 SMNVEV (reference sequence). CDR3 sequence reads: CASSPTGTGPETQYF. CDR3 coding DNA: TGTGCCAGCAGTCCCACCGGGACCGGCCCGGAGACCCAGTACTTC.

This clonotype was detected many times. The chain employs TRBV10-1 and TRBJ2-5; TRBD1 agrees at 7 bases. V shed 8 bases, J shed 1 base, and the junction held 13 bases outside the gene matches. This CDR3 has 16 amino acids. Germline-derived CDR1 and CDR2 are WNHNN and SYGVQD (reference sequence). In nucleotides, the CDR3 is TGCGCCAGCGGACCCACTGGGACAGCGATCCAAGAGACCCAGTACTTC. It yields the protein CASGPTGTAIQETQYF.

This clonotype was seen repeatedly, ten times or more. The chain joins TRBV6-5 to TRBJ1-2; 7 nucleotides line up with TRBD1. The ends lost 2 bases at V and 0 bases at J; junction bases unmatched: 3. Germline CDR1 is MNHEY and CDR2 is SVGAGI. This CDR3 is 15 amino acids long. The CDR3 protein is CASSYMTGSNYGYTF. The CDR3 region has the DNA TGTGCCAGCAGTTACATGACAGGGTCTAACTATGGCTACACCTTC.

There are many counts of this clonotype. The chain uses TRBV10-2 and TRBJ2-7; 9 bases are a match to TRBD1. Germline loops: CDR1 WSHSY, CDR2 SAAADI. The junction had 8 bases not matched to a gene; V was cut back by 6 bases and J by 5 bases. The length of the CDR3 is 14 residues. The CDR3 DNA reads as TGCGCCAGCAGGGACAGGGGTGTGTTCCACGAGCAGTACTTC. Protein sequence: CASRDRGVFHEQYF.

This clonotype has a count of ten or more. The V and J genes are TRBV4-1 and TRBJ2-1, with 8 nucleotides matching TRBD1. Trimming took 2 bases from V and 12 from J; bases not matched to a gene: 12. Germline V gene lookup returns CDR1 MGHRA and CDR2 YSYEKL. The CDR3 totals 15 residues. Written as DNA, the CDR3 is TGCGCCAGCAGCCAAACCAATCAGGGGGCGCAATGGCAGTTCTTC. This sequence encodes CASSQTNQGAQWQFF.

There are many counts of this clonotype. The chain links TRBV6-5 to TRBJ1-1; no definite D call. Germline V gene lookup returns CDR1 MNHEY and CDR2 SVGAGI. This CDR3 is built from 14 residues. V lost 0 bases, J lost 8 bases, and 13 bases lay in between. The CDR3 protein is CASSYSINREEAFF. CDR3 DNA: TGTGCCAGCAGTTACTCGATTAATAGGGAGGAAGCTTTCTTT.

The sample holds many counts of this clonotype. The CDR3 here is CSPKRTSGETQYF. In nucleotides, the CDR3 is TGCAGTCCCAAACGGACTAGTGGTGAGACCCAGTACTTC. The chain joins TRBV20-1 to TRBJ2-5; 7 bases match TRBD2. Germline-derived CDR1 and CDR2 are DFQATT and SNEGSKA (reference sequence). The CDR3 length is 13 residues. Unmatched junction bases numbered 11, after V lost 8 bases and J lost 5 bases.

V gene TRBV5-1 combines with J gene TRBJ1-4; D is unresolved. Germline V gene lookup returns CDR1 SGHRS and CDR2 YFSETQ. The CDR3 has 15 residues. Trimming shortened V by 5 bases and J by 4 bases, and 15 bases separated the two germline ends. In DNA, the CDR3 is TGCGCCAGCAGTTCCGGCCATAGCGTTAATGAAAAACTGTTTTTT. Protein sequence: CASSSGHSVNEKLFF.

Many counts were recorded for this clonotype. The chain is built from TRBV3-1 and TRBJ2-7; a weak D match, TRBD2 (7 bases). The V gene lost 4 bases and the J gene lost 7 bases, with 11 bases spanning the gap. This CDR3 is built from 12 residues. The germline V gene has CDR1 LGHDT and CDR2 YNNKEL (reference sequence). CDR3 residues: CASSLGGLEQYF. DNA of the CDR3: TGTGCCAGCAGCCTCGGGGGGCTGGAGCAGTACTTC.

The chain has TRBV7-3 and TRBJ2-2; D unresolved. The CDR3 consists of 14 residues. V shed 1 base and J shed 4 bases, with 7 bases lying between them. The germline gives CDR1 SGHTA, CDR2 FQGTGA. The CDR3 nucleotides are TGTGCCAGCAGCTTAAGGCCAGCCACCGGGGAGCTGTTTTTT. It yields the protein CASSLRPATGELFF. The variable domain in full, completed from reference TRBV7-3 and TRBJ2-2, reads GAGVSQTPSNKVTEKGKYVELRCDPISGHTALYWYRQSLGQGPEFLIYFQGTGAADDSGLPNDRFFAVRPEGSVSTLKIQRTERGDSAVYLCASSLRPATGELFFGEGSRLTVL.

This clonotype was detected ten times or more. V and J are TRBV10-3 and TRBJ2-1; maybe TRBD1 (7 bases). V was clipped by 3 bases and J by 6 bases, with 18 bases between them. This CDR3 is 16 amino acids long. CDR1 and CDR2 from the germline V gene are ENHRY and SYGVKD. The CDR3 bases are TGTGCCATCAGTGAAGGGGGGACAGTAGGCCTCAATGAGCAGTTCTTC. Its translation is CAISEGGTVGLNEQFF.

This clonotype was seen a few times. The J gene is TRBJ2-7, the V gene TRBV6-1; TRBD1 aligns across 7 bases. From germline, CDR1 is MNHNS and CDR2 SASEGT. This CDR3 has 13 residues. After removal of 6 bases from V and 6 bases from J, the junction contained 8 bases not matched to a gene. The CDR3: CASSLAAGGEQYF. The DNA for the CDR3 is TGTGCCAGCAGCTTAGCCGCAGGGGGCGAGCAGTACTTC.

For the CDR3, the DNA is TGTGCCAGCAGTTACGACAGGGGCACCTCCTACGAGCAGTACTTC. Translation gives CASSYDRGTSYEQYF. The chain joins TRBV6-5 to TRBJ2-7; TRBD1 matches 8 bases. The germline V gene encodes CDR1 MNHEY and CDR2 SVGAGI. Germline trimming cut 2 bases from V and 0 bases from J; bases unmatched to any gene: 3. This CDR3 comprises 15 residues.

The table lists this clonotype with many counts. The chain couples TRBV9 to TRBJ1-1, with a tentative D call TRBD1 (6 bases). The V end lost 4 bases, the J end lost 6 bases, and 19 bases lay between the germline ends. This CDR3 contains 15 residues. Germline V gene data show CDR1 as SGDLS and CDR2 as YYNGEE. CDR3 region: CASSLRGGGSSEAFF. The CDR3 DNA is TGTGCCAGCAGCCTGAGAGGAGGGGGAAGCTCTGAAGCTTTCTTT.

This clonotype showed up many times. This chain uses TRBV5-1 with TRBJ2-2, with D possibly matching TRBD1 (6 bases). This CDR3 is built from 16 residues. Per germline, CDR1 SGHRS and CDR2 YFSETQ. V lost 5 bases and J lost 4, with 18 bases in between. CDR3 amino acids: CASRRVFGTTTGELFF. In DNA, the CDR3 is TGCGCCAGCAGAAGAGTGTTCGGGACAACCACCGGGGAGCTGTTTTTT.

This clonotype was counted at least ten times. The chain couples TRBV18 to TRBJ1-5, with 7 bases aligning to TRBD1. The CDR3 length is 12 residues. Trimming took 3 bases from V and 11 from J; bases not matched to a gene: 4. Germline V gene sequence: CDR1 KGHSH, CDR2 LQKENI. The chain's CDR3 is CASSPPTGSQHF. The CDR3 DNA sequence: TGTGCCAGCTCACCCCCGACAGGGTCCCAGCATTTT.

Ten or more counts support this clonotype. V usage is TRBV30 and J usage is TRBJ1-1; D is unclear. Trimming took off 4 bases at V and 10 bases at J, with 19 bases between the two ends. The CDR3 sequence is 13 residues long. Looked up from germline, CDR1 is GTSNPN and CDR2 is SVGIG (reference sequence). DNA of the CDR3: TGTGCCTGGACCGGGCCCCTCCAGCTCGGAGCTTTCTTT. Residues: CAWTGPLQLGAFF.

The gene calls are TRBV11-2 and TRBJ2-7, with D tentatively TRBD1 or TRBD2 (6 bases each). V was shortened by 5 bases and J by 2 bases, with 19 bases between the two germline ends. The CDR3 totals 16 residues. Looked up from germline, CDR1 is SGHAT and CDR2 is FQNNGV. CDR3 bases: TGTGCCAGCAGCCCCGAGGGCAGGGGAGGACCCTACGAGCAGTACTTC. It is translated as CASSPEGRGGPYEQYF.

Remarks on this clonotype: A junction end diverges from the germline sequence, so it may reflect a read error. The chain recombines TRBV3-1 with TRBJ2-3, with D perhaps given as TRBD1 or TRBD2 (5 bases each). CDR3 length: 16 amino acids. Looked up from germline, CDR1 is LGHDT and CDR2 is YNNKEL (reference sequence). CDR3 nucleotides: TGTGCCAACAGCCAATCTCAGGGACGCCTACGAGATACGCAGTATTTT. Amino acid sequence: CANSQSQGRLRDTQYF.

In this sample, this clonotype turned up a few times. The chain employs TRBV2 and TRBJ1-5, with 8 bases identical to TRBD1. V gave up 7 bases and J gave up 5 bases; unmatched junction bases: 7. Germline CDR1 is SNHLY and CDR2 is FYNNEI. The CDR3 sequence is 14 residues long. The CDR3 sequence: CASKDRGLDQPQHF. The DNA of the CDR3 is TGTGCCAGCAAAGACAGGGGCTTGGATCAGCCCCAGCATTTT.

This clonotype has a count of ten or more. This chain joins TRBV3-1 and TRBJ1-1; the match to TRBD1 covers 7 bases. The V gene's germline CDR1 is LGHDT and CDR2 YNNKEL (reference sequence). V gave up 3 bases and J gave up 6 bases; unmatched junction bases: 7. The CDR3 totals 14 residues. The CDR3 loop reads CASSQDRIFSEAFF. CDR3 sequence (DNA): TGTGCCAGCAGCCAGGACAGGATTTTCTCTGAAGCTTTCTTT.

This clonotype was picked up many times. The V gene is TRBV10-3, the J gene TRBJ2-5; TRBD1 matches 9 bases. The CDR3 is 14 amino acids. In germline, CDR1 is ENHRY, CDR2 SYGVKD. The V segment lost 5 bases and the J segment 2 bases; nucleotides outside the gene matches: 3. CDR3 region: CAISNDRGQETQYF. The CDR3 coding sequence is TGTGCCATCAGTAACGACAGGGGGCAAGAGACCCAGTACTTC.

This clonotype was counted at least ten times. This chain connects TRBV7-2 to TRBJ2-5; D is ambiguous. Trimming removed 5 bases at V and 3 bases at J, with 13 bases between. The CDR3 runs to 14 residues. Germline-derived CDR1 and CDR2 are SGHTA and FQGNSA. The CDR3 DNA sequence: TGTGCCAGCAGCGCCAAGGGTGGTAAAGAGACCCAGTACTTC. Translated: CASSAKGGKETQYF.

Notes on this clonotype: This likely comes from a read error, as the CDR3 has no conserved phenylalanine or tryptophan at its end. CDR3 bases: TGTGCCAGCAGCTTAAGTCAGGGGATCCAATATGGCTACACCCTC. It is translated as CASSLSQGIQYGYTL. The chain links TRBV7-2 to TRBJ1-2, with D maybe TRBD1 (6 bases). V dropped 2 bases and J dropped 5 bases, with 15 bases sitting between them. Germline V lookup: CDR1 SGHTA, CDR2 FQGNSA. The CDR3 runs to 15 residues.

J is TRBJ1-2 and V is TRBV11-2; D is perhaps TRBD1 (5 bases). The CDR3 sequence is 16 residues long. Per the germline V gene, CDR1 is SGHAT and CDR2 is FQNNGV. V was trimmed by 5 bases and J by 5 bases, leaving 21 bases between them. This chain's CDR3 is CASSQGAGLSPYGYTF. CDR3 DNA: TGTGCCAGCAGCCAAGGGGCAGGGCTCTCTCCGTATGGCTACACCTTC.

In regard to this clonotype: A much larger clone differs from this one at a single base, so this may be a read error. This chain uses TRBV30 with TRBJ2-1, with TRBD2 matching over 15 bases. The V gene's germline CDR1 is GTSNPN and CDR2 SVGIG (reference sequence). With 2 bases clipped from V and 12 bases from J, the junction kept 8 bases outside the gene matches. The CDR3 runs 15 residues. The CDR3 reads CAWSLGLAGGGMQFF. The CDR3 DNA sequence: TGTGCCTGGAGTCTGGGACTAGCGGGGGGTGGGATGCAGTTCTTC. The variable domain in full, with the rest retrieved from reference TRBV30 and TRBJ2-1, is SQTIHQWPATLVQPVGSPLSLECTVEGTSNPNLYWYRQAAGRGLQLLFYSVGIGQISSEVPQNLSASRPQDRQFILSSKKLLLSDSGFYLCAWSLGLAGGGMQFFGPGTRLTVL.

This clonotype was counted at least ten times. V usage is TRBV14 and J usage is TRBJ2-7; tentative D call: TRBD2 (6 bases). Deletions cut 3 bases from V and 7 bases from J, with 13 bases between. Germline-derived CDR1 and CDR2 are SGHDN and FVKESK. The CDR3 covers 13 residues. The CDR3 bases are TGTGCCAGCAGCCAGGGCGGGATGTTAGAGCAGTACTTC. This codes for CASSQGGMLEQYF.

The CDR3 DNA reads TGTGCCAGCAGTTACTCTACAGCTAGCTCTGGAAACACCATATATTTT. It is translated as CASSYSTASSGNTIYF. The chain employs TRBV6-5 and TRBJ1-3; D remains ambiguous. Between the trimmed V and J ends, which lost 0 bases and 0 bases, there was a span of 9 bases. The length of the CDR3 is 16 residues. Germline CDR1 MNHEY, CDR2 SVGAGI.

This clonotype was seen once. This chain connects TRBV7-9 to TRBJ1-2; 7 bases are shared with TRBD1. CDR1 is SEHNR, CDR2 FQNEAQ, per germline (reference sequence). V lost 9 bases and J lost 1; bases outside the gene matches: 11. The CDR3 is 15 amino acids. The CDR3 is CASRDSENSNYGYTF. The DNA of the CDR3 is TGTGCCAGTCGGGACAGCGAAAACAGTAACTATGGCTACACCTTC.